A selection of T cell receptor beta chains follows, all from one sample in a study of identical twins. TCRdb itself ran the 5' RACE reads through MiXCR, one entry per CDR3 protein. The repertoire holds a few hundred thousand distinct CDR3 sequences, roughly an eighth seen once, with roughly 4% in the top ten. This sample also appeared in a second study, on yellow fever vaccine responses in identical twins.

Sequenced input: memory (CD45RO+) T cells sorted from blood. The receptor set was obtained from a young woman in good health. Both conserved end residues are part of each CDR3. The D gene is left open where the match is weak. Rows give clone size only sometimes, using once, few, many, or a class for an expanded clone.

TRBJ2-1	few	TRBD1	TRBV7-8	17	TGTGCCAGCAGCCCCCTAGGACAGGGAGCGGTGGGCAATGAGCAGTTCTTC	CASSPLGQGAVGNEQFF
TRBJ1-1	many	NA	TRBV29-1	10	TGCAGCGTTGAGACGGCTGAAGCTTTCTTT	CSVETAEAFF
TRBJ1-5	NA	TRBD1	TRBV30	14	TGTGCCTGGAGCTCAGGGGGAAGCAATCAGCCCCAGCATTTT	CAWSSGGSNQPQHF
TRBJ2-1	few	NA	TRBV7-9	13	TGTGCCAGCAGCCCGAGTGTAGAGACAGTCATACTCTTC	CASSPSVETVILF
TRBJ2-2	NA	NA	TRBV3-1	13	TGTGCCAGCAGCCAAGAGGTTATCGGGGAGCTGTTTTTT	CASSQEVIGELFF
TRBJ2-3	many	TRBD2	TRBV7-9	17	TGTGCCAGCAGACCAGGACTAGCGGGAGTCATCACAGATACGCAGTATTTT	CASRPGLAGVITDTQYF
TRBJ2-2	few	TRBD2	TRBV7-2	16	TGTGCCAGCAGCTCCTCCTCTAGCGGGCTGGGGGGGGAGCTGTTTTTT	CASSSSSSGLGGELFF
TRBJ2-7	few	TRBD1	TRBV20-1	14	TGCAGTGCCCAGGGGGGACAGGGGTTAGGGGAGCAGTACTTC	CSAQGGQGLGEQYF
TRBJ1-5	many	TRBD1	TRBV20-1	13	TGCAGTGCTCAACAGGGGTTAGTTGAGCCCCAGCATTTT	CSAQQGLVEPQHF
TRBJ2-1	NA	NA	TRBV15	12	TGTGCCACCAGCAGAGTAGTTAATGAGCAGTTCTTC	CATSRVVNEQFF
TRBJ2-2	NA	NA	TRBV30	13	TGTGCCTGGAACCGGGGGTACACCGGGGAGCTGTTTTTT	CAWNRGYTGELFF